The TCR beta chain described here comes from a study of response to subunit inactivated influenza vaccine. This clonotype came up many times. Its antigen is still unknown. Trimming removed 5 bases from V and 4 bases from J, with 8 bases in between. Germline V lookup: CDR1 SGHAT, CDR2 FQNNGV. The CDR3 spans 12 residues. General observations from the study: There was a suggestion from the authors that each seasonal influenza vaccination recruits few new T cells.

In TCRdb, the RT-PCR reads were re-called with MiXCR into one record per CDR3 protein. The table lists 600,000 to 700,000 distinct CDR3 sequences, less than 15% of them singletons. The material was PBMCs from blood, obtained 14 to 15 days before vaccination. This chain joins TRBV11-2 and TRBJ1-2; D is ambiguous. The TCR comes from a man between 45 and 60 years old who received an inactivated influenza vaccine. This CDR3 is CASSGESYGYTF. The DNA of the CDR3 is TGTGCCAGCAGCGGGGAGAGCTATGGCTACACCTTC. The full variable domain, with the rest looked up from reference TRBV11-2 and TRBJ1-2, is EAGVAQSPRYKIIEKRQSVAFWCNPISGHATLYWYQQILGQGPKLLIQFQNNGVVDDSQLPKDRFSAERLKGVDSTLKIQPAKLEDSAVYLCASSGESYGYTFGSGTRLTVV.